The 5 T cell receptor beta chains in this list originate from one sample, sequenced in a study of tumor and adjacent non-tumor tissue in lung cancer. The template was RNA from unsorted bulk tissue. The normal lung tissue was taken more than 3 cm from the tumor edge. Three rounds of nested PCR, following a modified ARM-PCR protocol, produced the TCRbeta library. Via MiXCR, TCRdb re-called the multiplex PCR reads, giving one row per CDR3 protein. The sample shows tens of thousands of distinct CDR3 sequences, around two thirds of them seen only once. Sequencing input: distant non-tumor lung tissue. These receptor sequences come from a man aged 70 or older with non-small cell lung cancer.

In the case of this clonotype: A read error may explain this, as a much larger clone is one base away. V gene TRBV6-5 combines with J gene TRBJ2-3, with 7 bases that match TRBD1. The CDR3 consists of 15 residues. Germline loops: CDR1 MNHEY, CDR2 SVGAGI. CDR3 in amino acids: CASSPQGQNTDRQYF. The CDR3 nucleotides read TGTGCCAGCAGCCCCCAGGGACAGAACACAGATAGGCAGTATTTT.

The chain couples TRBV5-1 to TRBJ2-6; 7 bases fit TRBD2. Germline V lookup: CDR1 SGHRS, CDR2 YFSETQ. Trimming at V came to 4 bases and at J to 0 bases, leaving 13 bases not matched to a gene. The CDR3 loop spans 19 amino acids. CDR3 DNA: TGCGCCAGCAGCGGGGGACGGGGGGATTTCGGCTCTGGGGCCAACGTCCTGACTTTC. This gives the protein CASSGGRGDFGSGANVLTF.

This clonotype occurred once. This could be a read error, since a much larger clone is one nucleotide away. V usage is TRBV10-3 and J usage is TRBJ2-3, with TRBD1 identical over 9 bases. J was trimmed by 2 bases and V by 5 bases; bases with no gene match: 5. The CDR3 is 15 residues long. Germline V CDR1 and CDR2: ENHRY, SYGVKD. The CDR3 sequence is CAISWDRDITDTQYF. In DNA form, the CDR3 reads TGTGCCATCAGTTGGGACAGGGATATCACAGATACGCAGTATTTT.

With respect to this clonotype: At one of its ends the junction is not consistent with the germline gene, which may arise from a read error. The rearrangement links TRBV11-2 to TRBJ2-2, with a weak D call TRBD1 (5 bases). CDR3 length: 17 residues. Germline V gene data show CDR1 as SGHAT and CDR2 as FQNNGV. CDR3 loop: CVSSPWGRGMSTGELFF. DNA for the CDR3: TGTGTCAGCAGCCCTTGGGGTAGGGGTATGAGCACCGGGGAGCTGTTTTTT.

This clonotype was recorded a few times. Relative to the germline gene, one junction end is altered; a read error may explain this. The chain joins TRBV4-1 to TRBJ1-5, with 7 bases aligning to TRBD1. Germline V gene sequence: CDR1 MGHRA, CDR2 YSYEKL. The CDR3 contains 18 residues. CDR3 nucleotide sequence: TGCGCCAGCAGCCAAGACAGTAGGGCAGGGGGTCAGAATCAGCACCAGCATTTT. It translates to CASSQDSRAGGQNQHQHF.